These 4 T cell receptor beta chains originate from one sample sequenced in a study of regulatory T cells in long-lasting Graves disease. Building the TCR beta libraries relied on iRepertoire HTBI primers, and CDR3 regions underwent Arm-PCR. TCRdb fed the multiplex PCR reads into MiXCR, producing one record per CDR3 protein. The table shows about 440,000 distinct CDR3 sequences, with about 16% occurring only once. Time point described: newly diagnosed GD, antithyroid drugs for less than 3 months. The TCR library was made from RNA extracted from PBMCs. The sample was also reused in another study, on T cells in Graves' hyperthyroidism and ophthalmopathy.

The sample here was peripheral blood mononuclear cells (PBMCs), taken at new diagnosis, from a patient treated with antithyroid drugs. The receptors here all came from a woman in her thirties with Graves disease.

The CDR3 sequence is CASSASQTYNEQFF. CDR3 nucleotides: TGCGCCAGCTCGGCTAGCCAAACCTACAATGAGCAGTTCTTC. The chain combines TRBV5-1 with TRBJ2-1; D may be TRBD2 (5 bases). The CDR3 runs to 14 residues. The germline V and J ends were trimmed by 7 bases and 2 bases, with 13 bases remaining between them. The germline V gene has CDR1 SGHRS and CDR2 YFSETQ.

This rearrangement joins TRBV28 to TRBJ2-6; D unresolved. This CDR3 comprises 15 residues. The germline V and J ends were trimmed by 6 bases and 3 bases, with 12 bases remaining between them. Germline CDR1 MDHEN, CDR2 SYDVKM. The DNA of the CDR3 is TGTGCCAGCAGCCCTAGGATCTTTGGGGCCAACGTCCTGACTTTC. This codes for CASSPRIFGANVLTF.

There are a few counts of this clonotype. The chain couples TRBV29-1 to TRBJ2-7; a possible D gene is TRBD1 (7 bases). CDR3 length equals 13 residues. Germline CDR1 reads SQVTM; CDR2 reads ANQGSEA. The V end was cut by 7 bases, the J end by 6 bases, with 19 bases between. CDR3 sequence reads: CSAARQGLGEQYF. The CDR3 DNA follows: TGCAGCGCGGCCAGACAGGGACTGGGCGAGCAGTACTTC.

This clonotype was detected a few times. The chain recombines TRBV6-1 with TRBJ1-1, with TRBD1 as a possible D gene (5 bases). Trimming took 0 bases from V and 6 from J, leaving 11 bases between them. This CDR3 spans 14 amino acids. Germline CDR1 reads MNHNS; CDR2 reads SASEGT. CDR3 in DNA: TGTGCCAGCAGTGAAGCAGGGGTGACGGCTGAAGCTTTCTTT. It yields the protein CASSEAGVTAEAFF.